The clone carrying this T cell receptor (beta chain) was counted only a few times. Separation from the roughly 690-subject first cohort characterized the roughly 130-subject validation cohort, to which the donors belonged. This record belongs to a study of cytomegalovirus exposure and HLA in healthy donors. Sequencing used immunoSEQ multiplex PCR; TCRdb keeps in-frame clones, though not all of them. Counted here are about 120,000 clones, about 89% occurring once; the ten biggest clones make up about 2%. With 2 bases removed from V and 5 bases from J, the gap between germline ends came to 13 bases. This CDR3 comprises 15 residues. Germline V gene data show CDR1 as SGHNT and CDR2 as YYREEE (reference sequence).

The specimen was PBMCs. V usage is TRBV5-4 and J usage is TRBJ2-2, with D possibly being TRBD2 (6 bases). This clonotype originated in a young woman in good health and CMV-seronegative. CDR3 residues: CASSFRGTTTGELFF. The CDR3 DNA follows: TGTGCCAGCAGCTTTCGCGGGACCACGACCGGGGAGCTGTTTTTT.